This TCR beta chain was identified in a study of T cells in tuberculosis. Study outcomes and limitations: The stringent gate may have excluded weak CD1B-GMM tetramer binders.

The CD1B tetramers carried C32 glucose monomycolate purified from Rhodococcus equi. Sorting used thawed, overnight-rested PBMC stained with anti-CD3, a viability dye and GMM-loaded CD1B tetramer. Tetramer-positive cells were sorted with a deliberately high gate excluding tetramer-negative cells. CD14-expressing monocytes were removed from PBMC before cryopreservation and sorting. Trimming cost V 5 bases and J 9 bases, with 14 bases left between them. CDR3 size: 13 residues. Germline CDR1 is MNHEY and CDR2 is SMNVEV (reference sequence). Using immunoSEQ multiplex PCR, the repertoire was profiled, and TCRdb retains in-frame clones only, with some absent. This repertoire includes around 40 clones.

The rearrangement uses TRBV27 and TRBJ2-1, with a weak D call TRBD2 (6 bases). The sample taken for sequencing was CD1b-GMM tetramer-positive cells sorted from PBMCs. The TCR sequence derives from an adult woman with latent tuberculosis. The CDR3 coding sequence is TGTGCCAGCAGTCCGACTAGTGCGGGTGAGCAGTTCTTC. Protein product: CASSPTSAGEQFF.